The TCR beta chain described here comes from a study of cytomegalovirus exposure and HLA in healthy donors. Researchers ran the PCR with 60 Vbeta and 13 Jbeta primers. TCRdb's table, derived via immunoSEQ multiplex PCR, lists solely in-frame clones and lacks some. The sample holds fewer than 150,000 clones, roughly 76% seen once. This CDR3 is built from 15 residues. Trimming removed 3 bases at V and 1 base at J, with 10 bases between. Germline V gene data show CDR1 as MNHEY and CDR2 as SMNVEV (reference sequence). This chain joins TRBV27 and TRBJ1-5, with a possible D match to TRBD1 (5 bases). The specimen was PBMCs. This clonotype was sampled from a human donor in good health. As DNA, the CDR3 is TGTGCCAGCAGTTTGGGGGGACCAAGCAATCAGCCCCAGCATTTT. It translates to CASSLGGPSNQPQHF.